This TCR beta chain was captured in a study of blood T cell repertoires in COVID-19. Overall study: Nucleic acid was either cDNA or gDNA, and it came from T cells, B-cell-depleted T cells, or PBMCs.

This CDR3 has 15 amino acids. CDR1 and CDR2 from the germline V gene are LNHDA and SQIVND (reference sequence). J gave up 1 base and V 5 bases, and 3 bases lay outside the gene matches. The authors' processing: Nucleated cell number was recorded as an estimate derived from reference gene primer amplification. TCRdb keeps only in-frame clones here, not all; method: immunoSEQ multiplex PCR. That table furnishes V, J and clone size, whereas the DNA furnished D and trimming. The top ten hold roughly 3.2% of the sample, which has 100,000 to 150,000 clones, more than 80% seen once. The chain joins TRBV19 to TRBJ2-7; 12 bases match TRBD2. Sequenced sample: peripheral blood. The source of this sequence is a woman older than 75 with COVID-19, enrolled during active disease. The CDR3 DNA sequence: TGTGCCAGTAGTTGGCTAGCGGGAGGGTCCTACGAGCAGTACTTC. The encoded protein is CASSWLAGGSYEQYF. Together with reference TRBV19 and TRBJ2-7, the CDR3 gives the full variable domain: DGGITQSPKYLFRKEGQNVTLSCEQNLNHDAMYWYRQDPGQGLRLIYYSQIVNDFQKGDIAEGYSVSREKKESFPLTVTSAQKNPTAFYLCASSWLAGGSYEQYFGPGTRLTVT.